These T cell receptor beta chains were read from a single sample in a study of blood T cell repertoires in COVID-19. The table came from immunoSEQ multiplex PCR; TCRdb's copy has only in-frame clones and leaves some out. The repertoire holds around 50,000 clones, about 82% seen once, with 2.1% in the top ten. The sample taken for sequencing was peripheral blood. Receptors originate from a woman between 55 and 75 years old with acute or convalescent COVID-19. Each CDR3 is given with its conserved first and last residue. Each record gives: D gene, J gene, V gene, clone size, CDR3 protein, CDR3 DNA. A D gene is named only where the DNA matches it firmly. Clone size appears in some rows only: once, few, many, or a class for an expanded clone.

d_call: TRBD2; j_call: TRBJ2-3; v_call: TRBV5-4; clone_size: .; cdr3_aa: CASSLAKLAGGPVDTQYF; cdr3_nt: TGTGCCAGCAGCTTGGCCAAGCTAGCGGGAGGGCCGGTAGATACGCAGTATTTT
d_call: TRBD2; j_call: TRBJ2-5; v_call: TRBV15; clone_size: .; cdr3_aa: CATSRARTRKTQYF; cdr3_nt: TGTGCCACCAGCAGAGCTAGGACTAGAAAGACCCAGTACTTC
d_call: TRBD1; j_call: TRBJ1-2; v_call: TRBV28; clone_size: .; cdr3_aa: CASRYSGTGYGYTF; cdr3_nt: TGTGCCAGCAGGTATTCCGGGACAGGCTATGGCTACACCTTC
d_call: .; j_call: TRBJ2-1; v_call: TRBV5-1; clone_size: .; cdr3_aa: CASSLVASSYNEQFF; cdr3_nt: TGCGCCAGCAGCTTGGTGGCTAGCTCCTACAATGAGCAGTTCTTC
d_call: TRBD1; j_call: TRBJ2-7; v_call: TRBV5-6; clone_size: .; cdr3_aa: CASSTAGTGTSYEQYF; cdr3_nt: TGTGCCAGCAGCACCGCCGGGACAGGCACCTCCTACGAGCAGTACTTC
d_call: .; j_call: TRBJ1-1; v_call: TRBV6-5; clone_size: .; cdr3_aa: CASSYSFTMNTEAFF; cdr3_nt: TGTGCCAGCAGTTACTCGTTCACTATGAACACTGAAGCTTTCTTT
d_call: .; j_call: TRBJ2-1; v_call: TRBV3-1/TRBV3-2; clone_size: .; cdr3_aa: CASSNGRTSPYNEQFF; cdr3_nt: TGTGCCAGCAGCAATGGGAGAACGAGCCCCTACAATGAGCAGTTCTTC
d_call: TRBD2; j_call: TRBJ2-3; v_call: TRBV3-1/TRBV3-2; clone_size: .; cdr3_aa: CASSQRGDPTTGGTQYF; cdr3_nt: TGTGCCAGCAGCCAACGGGGGGACCCCACAACGGGAGGTACGCAGTATTTT
d_call: TRBD1; j_call: TRBJ2-4; v_call: TRBV9; clone_size: .; cdr3_aa: CASSPPGQGNIQYF; cdr3_nt: TGTGCCAGCAGCCCGCCGGGACAGGGAAACATTCAGTACTTC
d_call: .; j_call: TRBJ1-1; v_call: TRBV5-1; clone_size: .; cdr3_aa: CASSLDGGTMNTEAFF; cdr3_nt: TGCGCCAGCAGCTTGGACGGGGGGACCATGAACACTGAAGCTTTCTTT
d_call: .; j_call: TRBJ2-7; v_call: TRBV4-1; clone_size: .; cdr3_aa: CASSQGRLGEQYF; cdr3_nt: TGCGCCAGCAGCCAAGGGCGGCTCGGCGAGCAGTACTTC
d_call: .; j_call: TRBJ1-5; v_call: TRBV6-2/TRBV6-3; clone_size: .; cdr3_aa: CASSAHAGRGINQPQHF; cdr3_nt: TGTGCCAGCAGTGCCCACGCGGGGAGGGGAATCAATCAGCCCCAGCATTTT
d_call: .; j_call: TRBJ1-6; v_call: TRBV28; clone_size: once; cdr3_aa: CASSSADASGMSPLHF; cdr3_nt: TGTGCCAGCAGTTCAGCTGACGCCTCGGGTATGTCACCCCTCCACTTT
d_call: TRBD1; j_call: TRBJ1-5; v_call: TRBV9; clone_size: once; cdr3_aa: CASSVGQGRNQPQHF; cdr3_nt: TGTGCCAGCAGCGTCGGACAGGGACGCAATCAGCCCCAGCATTTT
d_call: .; j_call: TRBJ1-4; v_call: TRBV15; clone_size: .; cdr3_aa: CATTRGAANEKLFF; cdr3_nt: TGTGCCACCACCCGGGGGGCCGCCAATGAAAAACTGTTTTTT
d_call: .; j_call: TRBJ1-2; v_call: TRBV5-4; clone_size: few; cdr3_aa: CASSLREQLYGYTF; cdr3_nt: TGTGCCAGCAGCTTGCGGGAGCAGCTCTATGGCTACACCTTC
d_call: TRBD1; j_call: TRBJ1-1; v_call: TRBV3-1/TRBV3-2; clone_size: .; cdr3_aa: CASSQVIRTGIPEAFF; cdr3_nt: TGTGCCAGCAGCCAAGTTATCAGGACAGGGATCCCTGAAGCTTTCTTT
d_call: TRBD1; j_call: TRBJ2-7; v_call: TRBV27; clone_size: .; cdr3_aa: CASSLTGLNPAGGYEQYF; cdr3_nt: TGTGCCAGCAGTTTAACTGGGCTAAATCCGGCAGGGGGCTACGAGCAGTACTTC
d_call: .; j_call: TRBJ2-1; v_call: TRBV18; clone_size: .; cdr3_aa: CASSRGSYNEQFF; cdr3_nt: TGTGCCAGCTCACGGGGCTCTTACAATGAGCAGTTCTTC
d_call: .; j_call: TRBJ2-5; v_call: TRBV12-3/TRBV12-4; clone_size: .; cdr3_aa: CASSLLSTTRHF; cdr3_nt: TGTGCCAGCAGTTTATTGTCTACTACTAGGCACTTC
d_call: TRBD2; j_call: TRBJ2-3; v_call: TRBV18; clone_size: .; cdr3_aa: CASSRALVAGYRGADTQYF; cdr3_nt: TGTGCCAGCTCACGGGCCCTCGTAGCGGGATACCGGGGGGCAGATACGCAGTATTTT
d_call: .; j_call: TRBJ1-6; v_call: TRBV21-1; clone_size: .; cdr3_aa: CASSPPPGQGLNSPLHF; cdr3_nt: TGTGCCAGCAGCCCGCCTCCGGGACAGGGATTAAATTCACCCCTCCACTTT
d_call: TRBD1; j_call: TRBJ2-1; v_call: TRBV5-5; clone_size: .; cdr3_aa: CASSPITGGNVQEQFF; cdr3_nt: TGTGCCAGCAGCCCCATTACAGGGGGCAATGTTCAAGAGCAGTTCTTC
d_call: .; j_call: TRBJ1-2; v_call: TRBV5-8; clone_size: .; cdr3_aa: CASSFSGYGYTF; cdr3_nt: TGTGCCAGCAGCTTTTCGGGCTATGGCTACACCTTC
d_call: TRBD1; j_call: TRBJ1-2; v_call: TRBV5-4; clone_size: .; cdr3_aa: CASSNTRGLGQGIGGYTF; cdr3_nt: TGTGCCAGCAGCAACACACGGGGGCTGGGACAGGGGATAGGTGGCTACACCTTC
d_call: .; j_call: TRBJ1-1; v_call: TRBV5-1; clone_size: .; cdr3_aa: CASSLQENTEAFF; cdr3_nt: TGCGCCAGCAGCCTGCAGGAGAACACTGAAGCTTTCTTT
d_call: TRBD2; j_call: TRBJ2-1; v_call: TRBV9; clone_size: .; cdr3_aa: CASSPTSGGYNEQFF; cdr3_nt: TGTGCCAGCAGTCCCACTAGCGGGGGTTACAATGAGCAGTTCTTC
d_call: .; j_call: TRBJ1-4; v_call: TRBV7-9; clone_size: .; cdr3_aa: CASSLNSDEKLFF; cdr3_nt: TGTGCCAGCAGCTTAAATTCCGATGAAAAACTGTTTTTT
d_call: TRBD1; j_call: TRBJ1-4; v_call: TRBV30; clone_size: .; cdr3_aa: CAWRTGQTEKLFF; cdr3_nt: TGTGCCTGGAGGACGGGACAGACAGAAAAACTGTTTTTT
d_call: TRBD2; j_call: TRBJ2-7; v_call: TRBV5-1; clone_size: .; cdr3_aa: CASSDLSGSSYEQYF; cdr3_nt: TGCGCCAGCAGCGACCTTAGCGGGAGCTCCTACGAGCAGTACTTC
d_call: TRBD2; j_call: TRBJ2-1; v_call: TRBV4-2; clone_size: once; cdr3_aa: CASSQDRQRGLAGPYNEQFF; cdr3_nt: TGTGCCAGCAGCCAAGATCGCCAGAGGGGACTAGCGGGGCCCTACAATGAGCAGTTCTTC
d_call: .; j_call: TRBJ2-7; v_call: TRBV10-3; clone_size: .; cdr3_aa: CAINRGADEQYF; cdr3_nt: TGTGCCATCAACCGGGGAGCGGACGAGCAGTACTTC
d_call: TRBD2; j_call: TRBJ2-5; v_call: TRBV18; clone_size: .; cdr3_aa: CASSPQELAETQYF; cdr3_nt: TGTGCCAGCTCACCACAGGAACTAGCGGAGACCCAGTACTTC
d_call: TRBD1; j_call: TRBJ1-2; v_call: TRBV28; clone_size: .; cdr3_aa: CASRVTGGENYGYTF; cdr3_nt: TGTGCCAGCAGGGTTACAGGGGGTGAAAACTATGGCTACACCTTC
d_call: .; j_call: TRBJ1-1; v_call: TRBV6-5; clone_size: .; cdr3_aa: CASSLQGSRTEAFF; cdr3_nt: TGTGCCAGCAGTTTACAGGGTTCTCGCACTGAAGCTTTCTTT
d_call: TRBD2; j_call: TRBJ2-1; v_call: TRBV6-5; clone_size: .; cdr3_aa: CASSTTSEYYNEQFF; cdr3_nt: TGTGCCAGCAGTACAACTAGCGAGTACTACAATGAGCAGTTCTTC
d_call: TRBD1; j_call: TRBJ1-2; v_call: TRBV7-3; clone_size: .; cdr3_aa: CASSPYGTDGYTF; cdr3_nt: TGTGCCAGCAGCCCCTACGGGACAGATGGCTACACCTTC
d_call: .; j_call: TRBJ1-2; v_call: TRBV9; clone_size: .; cdr3_aa: CASSVGGSLYGYTF; cdr3_nt: TGTGCCAGCAGCGTAGGCGGTTCACTCTATGGCTACACCTTC
d_call: .; j_call: TRBJ1-5; v_call: TRBV28; clone_size: .; cdr3_aa: CATRSPRAYQPQHF; cdr3_nt: TGTGCCACTAGGTCGCCCAGGGCCTATCAGCCCCAGCATTTT
d_call: .; j_call: TRBJ2-3; v_call: TRBV6-1; clone_size: few; cdr3_aa: CASSDRRVGATDTQYF; cdr3_nt: TGTGCCAGCAGTGACCGCCGGGTGGGGGCCACAGATACGCAGTATTTT
d_call: .; j_call: TRBJ2-3; v_call: TRBV27; clone_size: once; cdr3_aa: CASSFNTDTQYF; cdr3_nt: TGTGCCAGCAGTTTTAACACAGATACGCAGTATTTT
d_call: .; j_call: TRBJ2-1; v_call: TRBV11-2; clone_size: .; cdr3_aa: CASSLAPSAYNEQFF; cdr3_nt: TGTGCCAGCAGCTTAGCCCCTAGCGCCTACAATGAGCAGTTCTTC
d_call: TRBD2; j_call: TRBJ2-7; v_call: TRBV14; clone_size: few; cdr3_aa: CASSPRLAGHYEQYF; cdr3_nt: TGTGCCAGCAGTCCCCGACTAGCGGGGCACTACGAGCAGTACTTC
d_call: TRBD1; j_call: TRBJ2-5; v_call: TRBV16; clone_size: once; cdr3_aa: CASSPTGPYQETQYF; cdr3_nt: TGTGCCAGCAGCCCGACAGGGCCGTACCAAGAGACCCAGTACTTC
d_call: TRBD1; j_call: TRBJ2-1; v_call: TRBV4-1; clone_size: once; cdr3_aa: CASSRGTGYNEQFF; cdr3_nt: TGCGCCAGCAGCCGCGGGACAGGCTACAATGAGCAGTTCTTC
d_call: .; j_call: TRBJ1-3; v_call: TRBV9; clone_size: once; cdr3_aa: CASSVAGQGTGNTIYF; cdr3_nt: TGTGCCAGCAGCGTAGCTGGGCAGGGAACTGGAAACACCATATATTTT